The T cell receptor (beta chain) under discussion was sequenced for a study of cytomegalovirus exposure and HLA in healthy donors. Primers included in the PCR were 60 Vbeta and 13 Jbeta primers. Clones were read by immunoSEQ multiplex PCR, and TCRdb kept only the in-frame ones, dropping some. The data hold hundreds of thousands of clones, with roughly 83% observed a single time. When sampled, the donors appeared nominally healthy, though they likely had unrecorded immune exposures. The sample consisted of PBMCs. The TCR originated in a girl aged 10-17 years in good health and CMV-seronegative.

The CDR3 sequence is CASKDRDNQPQHF. CDR3 coding DNA: TGTGCCAGCAAGGACAGGGACAATCAGCCCCAGCATTTT. This sequence joins TRBV6-6 and TRBJ1-5, with 8 bases that match TRBD1. The J segment lost 3 bases and the V segment lost 7 bases, leaving 2 bases of the junction unmatched. Germline CDR1 MNHNY, CDR2 SVGAGI (reference sequence). CDR3 size: 13 residues.